This TCR beta chain was captured in a study of T cells in Graves' hyperthyroidism and ophthalmopathy. This clonotype was counted many times. Its antigen is as yet unknown. The germline V and J ends were trimmed by 4 bases and 7 bases, with 7 bases remaining between them. The length of the CDR3 is 11 residues. The germline V gene has CDR1 MNHEY and CDR2 SVGEGT. The study, taken as a whole, reports: Blood samples included most of the expanded thyroid clonotypes exceeding 0.001.

With duration under 3 months, ophthalmopathy was active: Clinical Activity Score at least 3, NOSPECS at least 4. The CDR3 regions of TCR beta were amplified from RNA transcripts. Initially, a first-round RT-PCR of the TCR CDR3 employed the HTBI primer set. TCRdb itself ran the multiplex PCR reads through MiXCR, one entry per CDR3 protein. The repertoire holds 500,000 to 650,000 distinct CDR3 sequences, with roughly 15% as singletons. The specimen sequenced was blood. The receptor was isolated from a woman between 45 and 65 years old with Graves' ophthalmopathy. V gene TRBV6-2 or TRBV6-3 combines with J gene TRBJ1-2; D gene unclear. Written as DNA, the CDR3 is TGTGCCAGCAGTTTTCAAGTTGGCTACACCTTC. Translating gives CASSFQVGYTF.